A selection of T cell receptor beta chains follows, all from one sample in a study of early T cells in non-severe SARS-CoV-2 infection. TCRdb called the 5' RACE reads again in MiXCR, with one record for every CDR3 protein. The sample lists some 120,000 distinct CDR3 sequences; about 15% were seen once. Sequences were obtained from whole blood. These receptors all stem from an adult who was a healthcare worker with PCR-confirmed SARS-CoV-2 infection or an uninfected control (not recorded which). The CDR3 runs from the conserved cysteine through the conserved F or W. The D gene is left open where the match is weak. The size field is filled for only some rows; it gives once, few, many or a size class.

cdr3_length: 14
j_call: TRBJ1-3
clone_size: few
d_call: TRBD1
v_call: TRBV3-1
cdr3_nt: TGTGCCAGCAGCCAACGACAGGGGAGGGACACCATATATTTT
cdr3_aa: CASSQRQGRDTIYF

cdr3_length: 13
j_call: TRBJ2-7
clone_size: few
d_call: TRBD1
v_call: TRBV30
cdr3_nt: TGTGCCTGGGACAGACAGGGCTCCTACGAGCAGTACTTC
cdr3_aa: CAWDRQGSYEQYF

cdr3_length: 13
j_call: TRBJ1-5
clone_size: NA
d_call: NA
v_call: TRBV3-1
cdr3_nt: TGTGCCAGCAGCCCCACAGGGAAGCAGCCCCAGCATTTT
cdr3_aa: CASSPTGKQPQHF

cdr3_length: 14
j_call: TRBJ2-2
clone_size: NA
d_call: NA
v_call: TRBV10-2
cdr3_nt: TGCGCCAGCAGTGATGGGGGTATATACGGGGAGCTGTTTTTT
cdr3_aa: CASSDGGIYGELFF

cdr3_length: 14
j_call: TRBJ2-7
clone_size: few
d_call: TRBD1
v_call: TRBV12-3/TRBV12-4
cdr3_nt: TGTGCCAGCAGTCCGTGGGACAGAGCCTACGAGCAGTACTTC
cdr3_aa: CASSPWDRAYEQYF

cdr3_length: 14
j_call: TRBJ1-1
clone_size: NA
d_call: TRBD1
v_call: TRBV5-1
cdr3_nt: TGCGCCAGCAGCTCCGTCCCGGGACAGGGGAGAGCTTTCTTT
cdr3_aa: CASSSVPGQGRAFF

cdr3_length: 15
j_call: TRBJ1-5
clone_size: NA
d_call: NA
v_call: TRBV19
cdr3_nt: TGTGCCAGTACTCCCGGGGCCAGTAGCAATCAGCCCCAGCATTTT
cdr3_aa: CASTPGASSNQPQHF

cdr3_length: 13
j_call: TRBJ2-1
clone_size: NA
d_call: TRBD2
v_call: TRBV5-4
cdr3_nt: TGTGCCAGCAGAAGCGGGGGGGACAATGAGCAGTTCTTC
cdr3_aa: CASRSGGDNEQFF

cdr3_length: 15
j_call: TRBJ1-2
clone_size: NA
d_call: TRBD1
v_call: TRBV3-1
cdr3_nt: TGTGCCAGCAGCCAAGATACAGGGGGGTTCTATGGCTACACCTTC
cdr3_aa: CASSQDTGGFYGYTF

cdr3_length: 15
j_call: TRBJ2-7
clone_size: few
d_call: TRBD1
v_call: TRBV9
cdr3_nt: TGTGCCAGCAGCGCAGGGATTGGGACAGGGGGCGAGCAGTACTTC
cdr3_aa: CASSAGIGTGGEQYF

cdr3_length: 14
j_call: TRBJ2-7
clone_size: few
d_call: TRBD1
v_call: TRBV24-1
cdr3_nt: TGTGCCACCAGTGATCCTACAACCGGGACAGGGTATTACTTC
cdr3_aa: CATSDPTTGTGYYF

cdr3_length: 15
j_call: TRBJ2-1
clone_size: once
d_call: TRBD2
v_call: TRBV2
cdr3_nt: TGTGCCAGCAGGCCCGGGACTAGCGGGGTAGGGGTGCAGTTCTTC
cdr3_aa: CASRPGTSGVGVQFF

cdr3_length: 14
j_call: TRBJ1-3
clone_size: NA
d_call: TRBD1
v_call: TRBV20-1
cdr3_nt: TGCAGTGCTAGAGGAGGGGGCCCGGGGGACACCATATATTTT
cdr3_aa: CSARGGGPGDTIYF

cdr3_length: 14
j_call: TRBJ2-5
clone_size: many
d_call: NA
v_call: TRBV7-6
cdr3_nt: TGTGCCAGCAGCCCCGGAGGGGGAATGGAGACCCAGTACTTC
cdr3_aa: CASSPGGGMETQYF

cdr3_length: 14
j_call: TRBJ2-5
clone_size: NA
d_call: NA
v_call: TRBV5-6
cdr3_nt: TGTGCCAGCAGCGCCGGACGGGCCCAAGAGACCCAGTACTTC
cdr3_aa: CASSAGRAQETQYF

cdr3_length: 14
j_call: TRBJ2-7
clone_size: few
d_call: NA
v_call: TRBV2
cdr3_nt: TGTGCCAGCAAAGGCTGGCAGGGCCTCGACGAGCAGTACTTC
cdr3_aa: CASKGWQGLDEQYF

cdr3_length: 14
j_call: TRBJ1-6
clone_size: few
d_call: NA
v_call: TRBV7-8
cdr3_nt: TGTGCCAGCAGCCAAGTCGGGGCTGGTTCACCCCTCCACTTT
cdr3_aa: CASSQVGAGSPLHF

cdr3_length: 16
j_call: TRBJ1-1
clone_size: NA
d_call: NA
v_call: TRBV12-3/TRBV12-4
cdr3_nt: TGTGCCAGCAGTTTCCATGCGGCACGCCTGAACACTGAAGCTTTCTTT
cdr3_aa: CASSFHAARLNTEAFF

cdr3_length: 13
j_call: TRBJ1-2
clone_size: few
d_call: TRBD1
v_call: TRBV29-1
cdr3_nt: TGCAGCGTTGCAGGGGGCGCGGGGCATGGCTACACCTTC
cdr3_aa: CSVAGGAGHGYTF

cdr3_length: 16
j_call: TRBJ2-1
clone_size: many
d_call: TRBD2
v_call: TRBV7-6
cdr3_nt: TGTGCCAGCAGCTTAGAACTAGCGGATGCCTACAATGAGCAGTTCTTC
cdr3_aa: CASSLELADAYNEQFF

cdr3_length: 17
j_call: TRBJ2-2
clone_size: few
d_call: TRBD1
v_call: TRBV5-4
cdr3_nt: TGTGCCAGCACCCCCGCAGCCGAGACAGGGGGGACCGGGGAGCTGTTTTTT
cdr3_aa: CASTPAAETGGTGELFF

cdr3_length: 13
j_call: TRBJ1-4
clone_size: NA
d_call: NA
v_call: TRBV5-1
cdr3_nt: TGCGCCAGCAGCCCCCAGGGAGGGGAAAAACTGTTTTTT
cdr3_aa: CASSPQGGEKLFF

cdr3_length: 12
j_call: TRBJ1-6
clone_size: NA
d_call: NA
v_call: TRBV12-3/TRBV12-4
cdr3_nt: TGTGCCAGCAGTTTCGAGGGGTCACCCCTCCACTTT
cdr3_aa: CASSFEGSPLHF

cdr3_length: 14
j_call: TRBJ2-1
clone_size: NA
d_call: NA
v_call: TRBV3-1
cdr3_nt: TGTGCCAGCAGCCACGGGACCCTCCAAGGTGAGCAGTTCTTC
cdr3_aa: CASSHGTLQGEQFF

cdr3_length: 12
j_call: TRBJ2-7
clone_size: few
d_call: NA
v_call: TRBV7-2
cdr3_nt: TGTGCCAGCAGCCCGACAGACTACGAGCAGTACTTC
cdr3_aa: CASSPTDYEQYF

cdr3_length: 13
j_call: TRBJ2-7
clone_size: NA
d_call: TRBD1
v_call: TRBV12-5
cdr3_nt: TGTGCTAGTGGTTGGTTGACAGGGAACGAGCAGTACTTC
cdr3_aa: CASGWLTGNEQYF

cdr3_length: 11
j_call: TRBJ2-1
clone_size: NA
d_call: NA
v_call: TRBV30
cdr3_nt: TGTGCCTGGAGTGAAAGGGGTGAGCAGTTCTTC
cdr3_aa: CAWSERGEQFF

cdr3_length: 13
j_call: TRBJ2-3
clone_size: many
d_call: NA
v_call: TRBV27
cdr3_nt: TGTGCCAGCAGTTTTGAAGGGGCGGATACGCAGTATTTT
cdr3_aa: CASSFEGADTQYF

cdr3_length: 13
j_call: TRBJ1-1
clone_size: NA
d_call: NA
v_call: TRBV3-1
cdr3_nt: TGTGCCAGCAGCCTCCGGGACGACAATGAAGCTTTCTTT
cdr3_aa: CASSLRDDNEAFF

cdr3_length: 14
j_call: TRBJ1-3
clone_size: many
d_call: NA
v_call: TRBV29-1
cdr3_nt: TGCAGCGTTGTTGACAGAACCTCTGGAAACACCATATATTTT
cdr3_aa: CSVVDRTSGNTIYF

cdr3_length: 12
j_call: TRBJ1-6
clone_size: NA
d_call: NA
v_call: TRBV12-3/TRBV12-4
cdr3_nt: TGTGCCAGCAGTGTAACAAATTCACCCCTCCACTTT
cdr3_aa: CASSVTNSPLHF

cdr3_length: 15
j_call: TRBJ2-6
clone_size: NA
d_call: NA
v_call: TRBV6-1
cdr3_nt: TGTGCCAGCAAAACAGACATCTCTGGGGCCAACGTCCTGACTTTC
cdr3_aa: CASKTDISGANVLTF

cdr3_length: 15
j_call: TRBJ1-1
clone_size: NA
d_call: NA
v_call: TRBV5-1
cdr3_nt: TGCGCCAGCACGAACCGGGGAAACGACCCAGATCAAGCTTTCTTT
cdr3_aa: CASTNRGNDPDQAFF

cdr3_length: 14
j_call: TRBJ2-1
clone_size: NA
d_call: TRBD2
v_call: TRBV29-1
cdr3_nt: TGCAGCGCGTTTCTAGCGGGGGGGTACAATGAGCAGTTCTTC
cdr3_aa: CSAFLAGGYNEQFF

cdr3_length: 12
j_call: TRBJ1-1
clone_size: few
d_call: NA
v_call: TRBV20-1
cdr3_nt: TGCAGTGCTAGAAACGTGAACACTGAAGCTTTCTTT
cdr3_aa: CSARNVNTEAFF

cdr3_length: 15
j_call: TRBJ2-2
clone_size: NA
d_call: TRBD2
v_call: TRBV10-3
cdr3_nt: TGTGCCATCAGTGAGTTAGCGGGAAACACCGGGGAGCTGTTTTTT
cdr3_aa: CAISELAGNTGELFF

cdr3_length: 15
j_call: TRBJ2-4
clone_size: few
d_call: TRBD1
v_call: TRBV2
cdr3_nt: TGTGCCAGCAGACAGGGGGCGAGTGGCAAAAACATTCAGTACTTC
cdr3_aa: CASRQGASGKNIQYF

cdr3_length: 16
j_call: TRBJ2-7
clone_size: few
d_call: TRBD1
v_call: TRBV6-6
cdr3_nt: TGTGCCAGCAGTGACTGGGGGACAGGAGCCTCCTACGAGCAGTACTTC
cdr3_aa: CASSDWGTGASYEQYF

cdr3_length: 13
j_call: TRBJ1-1
clone_size: NA
d_call: NA
v_call: TRBV12-3/TRBV12-4
cdr3_nt: TGTGCCAGCAGTGGCAGGGAGAACACTGAAGCTTTCTTT
cdr3_aa: CASSGRENTEAFF

cdr3_length: 15
j_call: TRBJ1-6
clone_size: many
d_call: NA
v_call: TRBV19
cdr3_nt: TGTGCCAGTATGACACCGGGACGCCGAAATTCACCCCTCCACTTT
cdr3_aa: CASMTPGRRNSPLHF